The clone carrying this T cell receptor (beta chain) came up many times. This specimen belongs to a study of neurological immune-mediated disorders. TCRdb reanalysed the 5' RACE reads using MiXCR and keeps one entry per CDR3 protein. The sample includes some 22,000 distinct CDR3 sequences, approximately 15% of them seen just once. The sequenced sample was CD8+ T cells from blood. The receptor was derived from a woman aged 18-29 years with multiple sclerosis.

The CDR3 region is CASRGAGQNTDTQYF. The CDR3 coding sequence is TGTGCCAGCAGGGGGGCGGGACAGAACACAGATACGCAGTATTTT. V is TRBV5-6 and J is TRBJ2-3; possibly TRBD1 for D (7 bases). Germline CDR1 and CDR2: SGHDT and YYEEEE. The CDR3 extends over 15 amino acids. V was cut by 5 bases and J by 2 bases, with 15 bases left in between.